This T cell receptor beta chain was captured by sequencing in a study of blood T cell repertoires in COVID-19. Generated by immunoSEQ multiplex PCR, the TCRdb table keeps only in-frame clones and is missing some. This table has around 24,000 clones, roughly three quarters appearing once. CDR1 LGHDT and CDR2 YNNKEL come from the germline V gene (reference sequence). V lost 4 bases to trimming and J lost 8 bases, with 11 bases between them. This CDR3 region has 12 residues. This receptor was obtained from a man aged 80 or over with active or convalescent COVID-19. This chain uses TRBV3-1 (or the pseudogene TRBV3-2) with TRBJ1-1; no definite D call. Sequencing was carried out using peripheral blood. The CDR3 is CASSLTAGEAFF. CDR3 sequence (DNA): TGTGCCAGCAGCCTAACGGCGGGCGAAGCTTTCTTT.